Below are 22 T cell receptor beta chains sequenced from a single sample in a study of T-cell reconstitution after alpha-beta-depleted transplantation in children. TCRbeta library preparation incorporated unique molecular identifiers. TCRdb passed the PCR reads through MiXCR, listing each CDR3 protein once. The table shows fewer than 550,000 distinct CDR3 sequences, with 15% to 20% occurring only once. The starting material was PBMCs, mostly from graft donor cells, obtained 360 days after TCRalphabeta/CD19-depleted stem cell transplant. These receptors were collected from a boy in the first two years of life who had a stem cell transplant for Wiskott-Aldrich syndrome, so the T cells may come from the graft donor.

In this sample, this clonotype turned up a few times. This could be a read error, since a much larger clone is one nucleotide away. The chain uses TRBV14 and TRBJ2-5; unclear D gene. The CDR3 consists of 16 residues. V was clipped by 1 base and J by 7 bases, with 19 bases between them. CDR1 is SGHDN, CDR2 FVKESK, per germline. CDR3 sequence reads: CASSQVRGSLGGTQYF. The CDR3 nucleotides are TGTGCCAGCAGCCAAGTACGTGGGTCGCTAGGCGGGACCCAGTACTTC.

This clonotype has more than one count but fewer than ten. This chain links TRBV28 with TRBJ1-2, with D unclear. Trimming pared 7 bases from V and 4 bases from J, leaving 19 bases between. CDR3 size: 15 residues. Germline assignment: CDR1 MDHEN and CDR2 SYDVKM. Here the CDR3 reads CASNPLTAASYGYTF. CDR3 DNA: TGTGCCAGCAACCCCCTAACAGCGGCGAGCTATGGCTACACCTTC.

The genes are TRBV11-2 and TRBJ2-1; weak D call: TRBD2 (6 bases). The CDR3 extends over 17 amino acids. Per germline, CDR1 SGHAT and CDR2 FQNNGV. The ends were cut back, 3 bases at V and 4 bases at J, with 19 bases in the middle. The CDR3 DNA reads TGTGCCAGCAGCTTTACGCTGACTAGTTTCTCTTACAATGAGCAGTTCTTC. Its protein is CASSFTLTSFSYNEQFF. Full variable domain (outside the CDR3, taken from reference TRBV11-2 and TRBJ2-1): EAGVAQSPRYKIIEKRQSVAFWCNPISGHATLYWYQQILGQGPKLLIQFQNNGVVDDSQLPKDRFSAERLKGVDSTLKIQPAKLEDSAVYLCASSFTLTSFSYNEQFFGPGTRLTVL.

The V call is TRBV29-1, the J call TRBJ2-1; no reliable D call. Trimming took 4 bases from V and 12 from J, leaving 10 bases between them. The CDR3 loop spans 10 amino acids. From germline, CDR1 is SQVTM and CDR2 ANQGSEA. The CDR3 DNA is TGCAGCGTTGGGTCCGGCCTGCAGTTCTTC. It specifies CSVGSGLQFF.

The chain employs TRBV20-1 and TRBJ2-1; a possible D gene is TRBD2 (6 bases). In germline, CDR1 is DFQATT, CDR2 SNEGSKA (reference sequence). The V end was cut by 5 bases, the J end by 4 bases, with 12 bases between. The CDR3 contains 13 residues. The CDR3 coding sequence is TGCAGTGCTGCCGGACTACTGTACAATGAGCAGTTCTTC. This codes for CSAAGLLYNEQFF.

V and J are TRBV7-2 and TRBJ1-5; a weak D match, TRBD1 (6 bases). Germline V gives CDR1 SGHTA, CDR2 FQGNSA. The CDR3 contains 15 residues. Trimming removed 6 bases from V and 4 bases from J, with 16 bases in between. As DNA, the CDR3 is TGTGCCAGCAGTTGGACCGGGACACAGAATCAGCCCCAGCATTTT. Translating it yields CASSWTGTQNQPQHF.

This clonotype was picked up a small number of times. This chain connects TRBV11-2 to TRBJ2-7; 9 nucleotides line up with TRBD1. This CDR3 spans 15 amino acids. The J segment lost 3 bases and the V segment lost 5 bases, leaving 8 bases of the junction unmatched. CDR1 and CDR2 from the germline V gene are SGHAT and FQNNGV. The CDR3: CASSRTGDFFYEQYF. The CDR3 DNA follows: TGTGCCAGCAGCCGGACAGGGGACTTTTTCTACGAGCAGTACTTC.

Concerning this clonotype itself: An end of the junction does not agree with germline; a read error may underlie this. The rearrangement links TRBV15 to TRBJ2-3; tentatively, D is TRBD1 (6 bases). CDR3 length equals 15 residues. Germline CDR1 LNHNV, CDR2 YYDKDF (reference sequence). Here the CDR3 DNA reads TGTGCCACCAGCACGTGGCGGACAGTCACAGATACGCAGTGTTTT. It specifies CATSTWRTVTDTQCF. Looking up the rest from reference TRBV15 and TRBJ2-3 gives the full variable domain: DAMVIQNPRYQVTQFGKPVTLSCSQTLNHNVMYWYQQKSSQAPKLLFHYYDKDFNNEADTPDNFQSRRPNTSFCFLDIRSPGLGDTAMYLCATSTWRTVTDTQCFGPGTRLTVL.

The V call is TRBV12-3 or TRBV12-4, the J call TRBJ2-3, with D perhaps matching TRBD1 (5 bases). This CDR3 has 17 residues. Between the trimmed V and J ends, which lost 5 bases and 1 base, there was a span of 19 bases. The CDR3 bases are TGTGCCAGCAGTCTCAACAGGTTTTGGGCGGGCACAGATACGCAGTATTTT. Its translation: CASSLNRFWAGTDTQYF.

CDR3: CASSFDSNEQYF. CDR3 bases: TGTGCCAGCAGCTTTGACTCAAACGAGCAGTACTTC. V is TRBV7-9 and J is TRBJ2-7; D is unresolved. V was trimmed by 3 bases and J by 5 bases, leaving 8 bases between them. The CDR3 covers 12 residues. Germline CDR1 is SEHNR and CDR2 is FQNEAQ (reference sequence). The whole variable domain, filled in from reference TRBV7-9 and TRBJ2-7, reads DTGVSQNPRHKITKRGQNVTFRCDPISEHNRLYWYRQTLGQGPEFLTYFQNEAQLEKSRLLSDRFSAERPKGSFSTLEIQRTEQGDSAMYLCASSFDSNEQYFGPGTRLTVT.

The rearrangement joins TRBV15 to TRBJ2-3, with 8 bases fitting TRBD2. With V trimmed by 1 base and J by 4 bases, 10 bases remained unmatched. The CDR3 contains 17 residues. Germline assignment: CDR1 LNHNV and CDR2 YYDKDF (reference sequence). In DNA form, the CDR3 reads TGTGCCACCAGCAGAGTCTTCCCAGCGGGAGTGGCAGATACGCAGTATTTT. Amino acids: CATSRVFPAGVADTQYF.

The genes are TRBV7-9 and TRBJ2-1; TRBD2 aligns across 8 bases. The germline CDR1 and CDR2 sequences are SEHNR and FQNEAQ (reference sequence). V shed 2 bases and J 10 bases; nucleotides not matched to a gene: 10. This CDR3 region has 15 residues. CDR3 loop: CASSLTGGPTWEQFF. The CDR3 DNA is TGTGCCAGCAGCTTAACGGGGGGGCCGACATGGGAGCAGTTCTTC.

In this sample, this clonotype turned up a few times. The chain is built from TRBV3-1 and TRBJ2-5, with a tentative D call TRBD1 (5 bases). This CDR3 spans 12 amino acids. Germline values: CDR1 LGHDT, CDR2 YNNKEL (reference sequence). V shed 6 bases and J shed 7 bases, with 12 bases lying between them. CDR3 residues: CASSQGVRTQYF. The CDR3 region has the DNA TGTGCCAGCAGTCAGGGCGTGAGGACCCAGTACTTC.

This clonotype was counted between two and nine times. The rearrangement links TRBV18 to TRBJ2-1, with 8 positions matching TRBD1. The CDR3 loop spans 12 amino acids. Germline V gene data show CDR1 as KGHSH and CDR2 as LQKENI. V gave up 6 bases and J gave up 8 bases; unmatched junction bases: 3. CDR3 amino acids: CASSTGDDEQFF. The CDR3, as DNA: TGTGCCAGCTCGACAGGGGATGATGAGCAGTTCTTC.

The V call is TRBV15, the J call TRBJ2-5; possible D gene TRBD2, 6 bases. V was shortened by 5 bases and J by 0 bases, with 19 bases between the two germline ends. The CDR3 has 17 residues. Germline V gene data show CDR1 as LNHNV and CDR2 as YYDKDF (reference sequence). The CDR3 DNA is TGTGCCACCAGCCGCCTTTGGGGACTCCCGTACCAAGAGACCCAGTACTTC. Encoded protein: CATSRLWGLPYQETQYF. The full variable domain, rest sourced from reference TRBV15 and TRBJ2-5, is DAMVIQNPRYQVTQFGKPVTLSCSQTLNHNVMYWYQQKSSQAPKLLFHYYDKDFNNEADTPDNFQSRRPNTSFCFLDIRSPGLGDTAMYLCATSRLWGLPYQETQYFGPGTRLLVL.

This clonotype was found a few times. The chain has TRBV27 and TRBJ2-4; 7 nucleotides match TRBD1. The germline CDR1 and CDR2 sequences are MNHEY and SMNVEV (reference sequence). V gave up 2 bases and J gave up 14 bases; unmatched junction bases: 15. The CDR3 sequence is 15 residues long. The CDR3 DNA follows: TGTGCCAGCAGTTTAGCCGTGGGACCACAGGGGTGCGAGTACTTC. It translates to CASSLAVGPQGCEYF.

A few counts support this clonotype. The chain has TRBV29-1 and TRBJ2-1; TRBD2 aligns across 8 bases. Trimming at V came to 5 bases and at J to 7 bases, leaving 10 bases not matched to a gene. The CDR3 is made up of 14 amino acids. Germline CDR1 is SQVTM and CDR2 is ANQGSEA. CDR3 region: CSVTGRVKRNEQFF. The CDR3 DNA reads TGCAGCGTTACCGGGAGGGTGAAGAGGAATGAGCAGTTCTTC.

This clonotype appeared a few times. The V and J genes are TRBV7-9 and TRBJ2-7; D is unclear. CDR1 is SEHNR, CDR2 FQNEAQ, per germline (reference sequence). The CDR3 is 12 amino acids. Trimming removed 2 bases from V and 6 bases from J, with 8 bases in between. This chain's CDR3 is CASSLSFSEQYF. The DNA for the CDR3 is TGTGCCAGCAGCTTATCATTCTCCGAGCAGTACTTC.

In this sample, this clonotype turned up a few times. At one end the junction does not follow the germline gene, possibly because of a read error. As DNA, the CDR3 is TGTGCCAGCAGTTTAGATACAGAGGCCCAGTACTTC. Amino acids: CASSLDTEAQYF. The J gene is TRBJ2-5, the V gene TRBV12-3 or TRBV12-4; no firm D call. The CDR3 runs 12 residues.

A few counts support this clonotype. The rearrangement uses TRBV12-3 or TRBV12-4 and TRBJ2-7; 10 bases align to TRBD2. The CDR3 extends over 18 amino acids. J was trimmed by 1 base and V by 5 bases; bases with no gene match: 14. The CDR3 nucleotides read TGTGCCAGCAGTCGAGCGACAGATAGCGGGAGGAGGTCCTACGAGCAGTACTTC. It encodes CASSRATDSGRRSYEQYF.

This chain joins TRBV5-5 and TRBJ2-5, with TRBD1 matching over 7 bases. Germline CDR1 SGHKS, CDR2 YYEKEE (reference sequence). This CDR3 region has 14 residues. Trimming removed 4 bases from V and 4 bases from J; junction bases left unmatched: 7. The CDR3 region is CASSSGQVGETQYF. CDR3 nucleotides: TGTGCCAGCAGCAGCGGACAGGTGGGAGAGACCCAGTACTTC. Full variable domain (remainder filled in from reference TRBV5-5 and TRBJ2-5): DAGVTQSPTHLIKTRGQQVTLRCSPISGHKSVSWYQQVLGQGPQFIFQYYEKEERGRGNFPDRFSARQFPNYSSELNVNALLLGDSALYLCASSSGQVGETQYFGPGTRLLVL.

This clonotype was seen more than once but under ten times. J is TRBJ2-1 and V is TRBV7-2, with 8 nucleotides matching TRBD2. Trimming at V came to 5 bases and at J to 6 bases, leaving 12 bases not matched to a gene. The CDR3 is 16 amino acids. Germline values: CDR1 SGHTA, CDR2 FQGNSA. The CDR3 coding sequence is TGTGCCAGCAGCCCTTCAGCGGGAGTTGGGAGCAATGAGCAGTTCTTC. Its protein is CASSPSAGVGSNEQFF.